The T cell receptor beta chain under discussion was sequenced for a study of beta chain features in type 1 diabetes. Study details: When patients were set against healthy donors, age, gender and cell yields were similar. Study-level findings and limits: Cells carrying high TCR expression could end up over-represented when cDNA is sequenced.

Each population that was sorted was more than 98% pure. Every isolated RNA sample was fully reverse transcribed, so sequencing captured expressed TCRB transcripts. Sequenced by immunoSEQ multiplex PCR; TCRdb stores in-frame clones only, minus some. The repertoire holds under 950,000 clones, with roughly a sixth as singletons. Germline V gene data show CDR1 as LNHDA and CDR2 as SQIVND (reference sequence). The length of the CDR3 is 15 residues. After removal of 6 bases from V and 4 bases from J, the junction contained 7 bases not matched to a gene. The sample holds one count of this clone. Its antigen remains unidentified.

The receptor was derived from a woman aged 18 to 35 in good health. The chain joins TRBV19 to TRBJ1-5; 9 bases map to TRBD1. Material for sequencing was naive CD4+ T cells from blood. The CDR3 protein is CASSSVTGGNQPQHF. In nucleotides, the CDR3 is TGTGCCAGTAGCTCAGTGACAGGGGGTAATCAGCCCCAGCATTTT.